These T cell receptor beta chains were read from a single sample in a study of OX40 agonist ivuxolimab in advanced cancers. Sequencing was performed with immunoSEQ multiplex PCR; in TCRdb, only in-frame clones are kept and a portion is missing. The sample contains some 40,000 clones, roughly nine tenths of which appear only once. The sample consisted of CD4+ or CD8+ T cells sorted from blood, taken in a trial of the OX40 agonist ivuxolimab. The receptor source for this set is an adult with an advanced solid tumor such as melanoma, head and neck, liver or kidney cancer. The CDR3 runs from the conserved cysteine through the conserved F or W.

J gene: TRBJ2-7
V gene: TRBV6-5
CDR3 length: 13
CDR3 protein: CASSYSMSSEQYF

J gene: TRBJ2-7
V gene: TRBV5-1
CDR3 length: 13
CDR3 protein: CASSFSAGYEQYF

J gene: TRBJ1-3
V gene: TRBV4-1
CDR3 length: 12
CDR3 protein: CASSHAGNTIYF

J gene: TRBJ1-1
V gene: TRBV27
CDR3 length: 16
CDR3 protein: CASRPREGGWNTEAFF

J gene: TRBJ1-6
V gene: TRBV4-1
CDR3 length: 17
CDR3 protein: CASSLRSPGQGSSPLHF

J gene: TRBJ1-2
V gene: TRBV6-5
CDR3 length: 12
CDR3 protein: CASSYDRYGYTF

J gene: TRBJ2-5
V gene: TRBV18
CDR3 length: 16
CDR3 protein: CASSPRTTGGQETQYF

J gene: TRBJ2-7
V gene: TRBV18
CDR3 length: 14
CDR3 protein: CASSPSGRPYEQYF

J gene: TRBJ1-5
V gene: TRBV27
CDR3 length: 13
CDR3 protein: CASSRQIRQPQHF

J gene: TRBJ1-1
V gene: TRBV29-1
CDR3 length: 13
CDR3 protein: CSFIDSSYTEAFF

J gene: TRBJ2-3
V gene: TRBV7-9
CDR3 length: 17
CDR3 protein: CASSLGTSGSITDTQYF

J gene: TRBJ2-7
V gene: TRBV7-9
CDR3 length: 15
CDR3 protein: CASSSPRASSYEQYF

J gene: TRBJ2-1
V gene: TRBV27
CDR3 length: 14
CDR3 protein: CASSLGTPFNEQFF

J gene: TRBJ2-7
V gene: TRBV6-1
CDR3 length: 13
CDR3 protein: CASSKDRVDEQYF

J gene: TRBJ2-5
V gene: TRBV9
CDR3 length: 15
CDR3 protein: CASSVEDLREETQYF

J gene: TRBJ2-2
V gene: TRBV21-1
CDR3 length: 16
CDR3 protein: CASILPTSGRPGELFF

J gene: TRBJ2-3
V gene: TRBV5-1
CDR3 length: 13
CDR3 protein: CASSGGQGDTQYF

J gene: TRBJ2-7
V gene: TRBV9
CDR3 length: 15
CDR3 protein: CASSAQPGPTYEQYF

J gene: TRBJ1-5
V gene: TRBV6-5
CDR3 length: 11
CDR3 protein: CASSYPQPQHF

J gene: TRBJ1-1
V gene: TRBV6-1
CDR3 length: 14
CDR3 protein: CASSLRWGDTEAFF

J gene: TRBJ2-1
V gene: TRBV5-1
CDR3 length: 14
CDR3 protein: CASSWAGRNNEQFF

J gene: TRBJ2-1
V gene: TRBV5-4
CDR3 length: 14
CDR3 protein: CASSVDRGANEQFF

J gene: TRBJ2-3
V gene: TRBV27
CDR3 length: 15
CDR3 protein: CASSPPGNPSDTQYF

J gene: TRBJ2-7
V gene: TRBV28
CDR3 length: 18
CDR3 protein: CASSFSFPTGLAAYEQYF